The 28 T cell receptor beta chains below come from one sample, sequenced in a study of T cells after yellow fever vaccination (dated 2019 in TCRdb). Library generation was performed with 5' RACE. Data came from an Illumina NovaSeq 6000. TCRdb reprocessing: public reads trimmed at Q25 with fastp, clones called with MiXCR, in-frame beta chains kept. Entries that share a CDR3 protein sequence are merged under the most common genes and DNA. The sample table shows some 350,000 distinct CDR3 sequences, and 3% to 4.5% are seen once. Jointly, the top ten make up 24% of the sample. The sample's treatment or condition label, decoded: live attenuated yellow fever vaccine strain. The sample consisted of PBMCs, taken 5 days after the yellow fever booster vaccination. The receptor set was obtained from a young man who received the YFV17D yellow fever vaccine.

In this sample, this clonotype turned up a few times. The J gene is TRBJ2-3, the V gene TRBV4-3, with D possibly matching TRBD1 (5 bases). This CDR3 spans 19 amino acids. Trimming removed 1 base from V and 2 bases from J, with 22 bases in between. CDR1 and CDR2 (germline): LGHNA, YSLEER. The CDR3 nucleotides are TGCGCCAGCAGCCAAGCGCGTCGGCAGGGTAACTCCCTCACAGATACGCAGTATTTT. Translating it yields CASSQARRQGNSLTDTQYF.

The chain recombines TRBV5-1 with TRBJ2-2; D not certain. Deletions cut 0 bases from V and 6 bases from J, with 6 bases between. The CDR3 runs to 13 residues. Germline CDR1 and CDR2: SGHRS and YFSETQ. This CDR3 is CASSLDNAGELFF. The CDR3, as DNA: TGCGCCAGCAGCTTGGATAACGCCGGGGAGCTGTTTTTT.

This clonotype was counted a few times. J is TRBJ2-1 and V is TRBV3-1; no definite D call. There are 12 residues in the CDR3. Germline lookup yields CDR1 LGHDT and CDR2 YNNKEL (reference sequence). Trimming pared 4 bases from V and 8 bases from J, leaving 9 bases between. The chain's CDR3 is CASSPTRYEQFF. The CDR3 DNA is TGTGCCAGCAGCCCCACCCGGTATGAGCAGTTCTTC.

This chain joins TRBV4-3 and TRBJ1-3; D is perhaps TRBD1 (5 bases). CDR3 size: 15 residues. Trimming took 0 bases from V and 9 from J, leaving 15 bases between them. Germline V lookup: CDR1 LGHNA, CDR2 YSLEER. CDR3 loop: CASSQELWQGVTIYF. In nucleotides, the CDR3 is TGCGCCAGCAGCCAAGAACTCTGGCAGGGTGTCACCATATATTTT.

This clonotype has at least ten counts. For the CDR3, the DNA is TGTGCCAGCTCAGGGGGCGCGACTGAAGCTTTCTTT. It yields the protein CASSGGATEAFF. The gene calls are TRBV18 and TRBJ1-1; TRBD1 might be the D (6 bases). Germline CDR1 reads KGHSH; CDR2 reads LQKENI. Trimming left V 5 bases short and J 5 bases short, with 9 bases between. This CDR3 contains 12 residues.

The chain recombines TRBV5-1 with TRBJ2-1, with 7 bases fitting TRBD2. This CDR3 is built from 14 residues. V trimming: 3 bases; J trimming: 5 bases; junction bases outside the gene matches: 5. Germline CDR1 and CDR2: SGHRS and YFSETQ. The CDR3 here is CASSSRGTNNEQFF. The CDR3 DNA is TGCGCCAGCAGCTCGCGGGGGACCAACAATGAGCAGTTCTTC.

This clonotype was counted only a few times. This chain joins TRBV23-1 and TRBJ1-2; 8 bases line up with TRBD1. TRBV23-1 is marked as an open reading frame, function uncertain. Trimming removed 8 bases from V and 4 bases from J; junction bases left unmatched: 9. The CDR3 extends over 14 amino acids. CDR3 sequence: CASGLDRVFYGYTF. The CDR3 DNA reads as TGCGCCAGCGGACTGGACAGGGTTTTCTATGGCTACACCTTC.

The chain employs TRBV4-1 and TRBJ2-3; 10 bases line up with TRBD2. The V gene end was trimmed by 3 bases and the J gene end by 0 bases; junction bases not matched to a gene: 3. CDR3 length equals 16 residues. Per germline, CDR1 MGHRA and CDR2 YSYEKL. CDR3 loop: CASSHPSGGSTDTQYF. In DNA, the CDR3 is TGCGCCAGCAGCCACCCTAGCGGGGGAAGCACAGATACGCAGTATTTT.

This clonotype was recorded many times. This chain uses TRBV18 with TRBJ2-1; possible D gene TRBD2, 5 bases. V gave up 3 bases and J gave up 7 bases, with 13 bases separating them. This CDR3 region has 14 residues. Per germline, CDR1 KGHSH and CDR2 LQKENI. The DNA of the CDR3 is TGTGCCAGCTCACCTAACCAGCGGAGTAATGAGCAGTTCTTC. Translation gives CASSPNQRSNEQFF. Full variable domain (rest looked up from reference TRBV18 and TRBJ2-1): NAGVMQNPRHLVRRRGQEARLRCSPMKGHSHVYWYRQLPEEGLKFMVYLQKENIIDESGMPKERFSAEFPKEGPSILRIQQVVRGDSAAYFCASSPNQRSNEQFFGPGTRLTVL.

This clonotype was observed many times. J is TRBJ2-2 and V is TRBV27; TRBD1 matches 7 bases. Germline assignment: CDR1 MNHEY and CDR2 SMNVEV (reference sequence). V dropped 6 bases and J dropped 2; count of bases not matched to a gene: 12. The length of the CDR3 is 17 residues. The CDR3 region has the DNA TGTGCCAGCAGGAGACAGGGTTTGGGACACAACACCGGGGAGCTGTTTTTT. Translating gives CASRRQGLGHNTGELFF.

The rearrangement uses TRBV29-1 and TRBJ1-2; a possible D gene is TRBD1 (5 bases). The germline V gene has CDR1 SQVTM and CDR2 ANQGSEA. The CDR3 length is 14 residues. V was trimmed by 1 base and J by 3 bases, leaving 12 bases between them. The chain's CDR3 is CSVEVWGRDYGYTF. In nucleotides, the CDR3 is TGCAGCGTTGAAGTCTGGGGCAGGGACTATGGCTACACCTTC.

J is TRBJ2-7 and V is TRBV12-3 or TRBV12-4; maybe TRBD1 (6 bases). The V end lost 2 bases, the J end lost 7 bases, and 12 bases lay between the germline ends. The CDR3 covers 13 residues. The CDR3 here is CASSLQGPWEQYF. The CDR3 DNA reads TGTGCCAGCAGTTTACAGGGGCCGTGGGAGCAGTACTTC.

This clonotype was seen a handful of times. The rearrangement uses TRBV5-1 and TRBJ1-1; maybe TRBD1 (6 bases). The length of the CDR3 is 14 residues. Germline assignment: CDR1 SGHRS and CDR2 YFSETQ. The V end lost 4 bases, the J end lost 1 base, and 11 bases lay between the germline ends. This CDR3 is CASSGGQKNTEAFF. The CDR3 DNA follows: TGCGCCAGCAGCGGGGGACAAAAGAACACTGAAGCTTTCTTT.

This clonotype was seen only a few times. The V and J genes are TRBV7-2 and TRBJ2-7; 9 nucleotides match TRBD1. Germline CDR1 and CDR2: SGHTA and FQGNSA. The junction had 7 bases not matched to a gene; V was cut back by 4 bases and J by 6 bases. The length of the CDR3 is 14 residues. CDR3 protein: CASSYAGTGSEQYV. CDR3 coding DNA: TGTGCCAGCAGCTACGCCGGGACAGGGAGCGAGCAGTACGTC.

This chain connects TRBV4-1 to TRBJ1-2; D ambiguous. CDR1 and CDR2 from the germline V gene are MGHRA and YSYEKL. V lost 0 bases and J 9 bases, leaving 8 bases between the germline ends. This CDR3 has 12 residues. The CDR3 bases are TGCGCCAGCAGCCAAGATGGCAGGAGCTACACCTTC. This codes for CASSQDGRSYTF.

The sample holds a few counts of this clonotype. The chain recombines TRBV6-5 with TRBJ1-6; 8 nucleotides agree with TRBD1. CDR3 length: 18 amino acids. Looked up from germline, CDR1 is MNHEY and CDR2 is SVGAGI. After removal of 6 bases from V and 0 bases from J, the junction contained 10 bases not matched to a gene. CDR3 in amino acids: CASSGQGSPSSYNSPLHF. The CDR3 nucleotides read TGTGCCAGCAGCGGACAGGGATCTCCAAGCTCCTATAATTCACCCCTCCACTTT.

The table lists this clonotype with a few counts. This chain links TRBV5-1 with TRBJ1-3; D gene ambiguous. This CDR3 spans 13 amino acids. The germline V gene encodes CDR1 SGHRS and CDR2 YFSETQ. Trimming stripped 5 bases from V and 2 bases from J, with 8 bases between. The CDR3 sequence: CASSPDPGNTIYF. In DNA, the CDR3 is TGCGCCAGCAGTCCCGATCCTGGAAACACCATATATTTT.

The chain couples TRBV7-2 to TRBJ2-7; D perhaps matches TRBD2 (5 bases). The CDR3 spans 15 residues. Trimming pared 1 base from V and 3 bases from J, leaving 13 bases between. CDR1 is SGHTA and CDR2 is FQGNSA in the germline V gene. The CDR3 nucleotides are TGTGCCAGCAGCTTAGGAGGAGCGGAAAGCTACGAGCAGTACTTC. Protein product: CASSLGGAESYEQYF.

The chain is built from TRBV6-1 and TRBJ1-5; D not certain. Germline V gene data show CDR1 as MNHNS and CDR2 as SASEGT. The CDR3 is made up of 15 amino acids. Trimming removed 1 base at V and 2 bases at J, with 9 bases between. The CDR3, as DNA: TGTGCCAGCAGTGAAGATTACTTCGGCAATCAGCCCCAGCATTTT. Translation gives CASSEDYFGNQPQHF.

The chain is built from TRBV6-1 and TRBJ2-7; weak D call: TRBD1 (6 bases). The CDR3 contains 15 residues. V lost 7 bases and J lost 0, with 16 bases in between. Germline CDR1 is MNHNS and CDR2 is SASEGT. DNA for the CDR3: TGTGCCAGCACCCCGAATGCAGGGGCCTCCTACGAGCAGTACTTC. The encoded protein is CASTPNAGASYEQYF.

This clonotype has only a few counts. V gene TRBV6-2 or TRBV6-3 combines with J gene TRBJ1-2; D is perhaps TRBD1 (6 bases). CDR1 is MNHEY and CDR2 is SVGEGT in the germline V gene. The length of the CDR3 is 17 residues. V lost 0 bases to trimming and J lost 1 base, with 15 bases between them. The CDR3 loop is CASSYSMDRWSNYGYTF. In nucleotides, the CDR3 is TGTGCCAGCAGTTACTCTATGGACAGATGGAGTAACTATGGCTACACCTTC.

The chain carries TRBV4-2 and TRBJ1-2; 10 bases line up with TRBD1. Per germline, CDR1 LGHNA and CDR2 YNFKEQ. V gave up 4 bases and J gave up 8 bases; unmatched junction bases: 7. The CDR3 is 14 residues long. The CDR3 sequence is CASSREGTGDGYTF. The DNA of the CDR3 is TGTGCCAGCAGCCGAGAAGGGACAGGGGACGGCTACACCTTC.

For this clonotype: At one boundary the junction diverges from the germline segment, which might be a read error. The chain couples TRBV5-1 to TRBJ1-5, with a possible D match to TRBD1 (5 bases). CDR1 and CDR2 from the germline V gene are SGHRS and YFSETQ. This CDR3 contains 15 residues. The CDR3 loop is CASSLSPGRNQPQQF. As DNA, the CDR3 is TGCGCCAGCAGCTTGTCCCCAGGGCGCAATCAGCCCCAGCAATTT.

V and J are TRBV30 and TRBJ1-5; D is unclear. CDR3 length: 14 residues. Germline values: CDR1 GTSNPN, CDR2 SVGIG (reference sequence). V dropped 0 bases and J dropped 6 bases, with 12 bases sitting between them. The CDR3: CAWSVQIDGQPQHF. CDR3 DNA: TGTGCCTGGAGTGTACAGATAGATGGTCAGCCCCAGCATTTT.

At least ten counts were recorded for this clonotype. J is TRBJ1-2 and V is TRBV12-3 or TRBV12-4; D possibly corresponds to TRBD1 (5 bases). CDR3 length equals 13 residues. V was clipped by 7 bases and J by 2 bases, with 11 bases between them. The CDR3 DNA reads TGTGCCAGCACCTACAGGAGAAACTATGGCTACACCTTC. Protein sequence: CASTYRRNYGYTF.

This clonotype was counted ten times or more. The J gene is TRBJ1-2, the V gene TRBV6-6; D remains ambiguous. This CDR3 has 13 residues. Between the trimmed V and J ends, which lost 4 bases and 1 base, there was a span of 7 bases. Germline-derived CDR1 and CDR2 are MNHNY and SVGAGI (reference sequence). The CDR3 loop reads CASSSAVNYGYTF. In DNA, the CDR3 is TGTGCCAGCAGTTCGGCGGTTAACTATGGCTACACCTTC.

This clonotype has ten or more counts. The chain combines TRBV12-3 or TRBV12-4 with TRBJ2-3; 12 positions match TRBD2. V lost 6 bases to trimming and J lost 4 bases; unmatched junction nucleotides: 5. CDR3 length: 15 amino acids. CDR3 nucleotides: TGTGCCAGCAGCCGACTAGCGGGGGTGGCAGATACGCAGTATTTT. Residues: CASSRLAGVADTQYF.

This clonotype appeared a few times. The rearrangement joins TRBV15 to TRBJ1-1; 7 bases align to TRBD1. CDR3 size: 16 residues. J was trimmed by 0 bases and V by 1 base; bases with no gene match: 5. The germline gives CDR1 LNHNV, CDR2 YYDKDF (reference sequence). CDR3 in DNA: TGTGCCACCAGCAGAGTACGACAGGGCCTGAACACTGAAGCTTTCTTT. Translation: CATSRVRQGLNTEAFF.